This record concerns one TCR beta chain sequence. Its antigen is unidentified. An end of the junction does not agree with germline; a read error may underlie this. Additional DNA sequences in this sample encode the identical CDR3. Amplification used primers for 54 TRBV and 13 TRBJ segments. Produced via immunoSEQ multiplex PCR; TCRdb's table is partial and in-frame only. Of some 110,000 clones listed, 80% to 95% were seen once; the top ten hold approximately 0.25%. The entry originates in a study of T cell repertoires and HLA-DP antigens. Study-wide context: CD4+ T cells were cocultured with HeLa cells expressing HLA-DP. Study-level points and caveats: Sorted CD137+ cells had clonality around 0.39 against both alloantigens, versus 0.03 to 0.05 pre-culture. Naive and memory CD4+ repertoires were not analysed separately.

This CDR3 region has 16 residues. Looked up from germline, CDR1 is SGHVS and CDR2 is FQNEAQ. This TCR was sampled from a young woman in good health and CMV-seronegative. The sample consisted of CD4+ T cells from PBMCs. The chain is built from TRBV7-8 and TRBJ2-7; weak D call: TRBD2 (6 bases). This CDR3 is CASTHRRGQAAYEQYF. In DNA, the CDR3 is TGTGCCAGCACCCATAGGAGGGGTCAGGCGGCCTACGAGCAGTACTTT.